This T cell receptor (beta chain) was recovered during a study of CD8+CD57+ T cells in acquired aplastic anemia. At the level of the study: Healthy donors gave 11 million or so reads on average for CD4+ cells.

This clonotype was detected only once. Both TCR beta VDJ combination and CDR3 sequence profiling were carried out. Genomic DNA was the template for this profiling. MiXCR was run by TCRdb on the reads, yielding one entry per CDR3 protein. The sample has roughly 130,000 distinct CDR3 sequences, 48% seen once. The CDR3 covers 21 residues. Unmatched junction bases numbered 20, after V lost 5 bases and J lost 0 bases. CDR1 is SEHNR, CDR2 FQNEAQ, per germline (reference sequence). The sequence was obtained from a human donor in good health, serving as a control. The chain recombines TRBV7-9 with TRBJ1-1; 11 positions agree with TRBD1. The specimen sequenced was sorted CD4+, CD8+, or CD8+CD57+ T cells (not recorded which) from PBMCs. CDR3 region: CASSLTRTGGAPKDMNTEAFF. In DNA, the CDR3 is TGTGCCAGCAGCCTCACTCGGACAGGGGGCGCCCCTAAGGACATGAACACTGAAGCTTTCTTT.